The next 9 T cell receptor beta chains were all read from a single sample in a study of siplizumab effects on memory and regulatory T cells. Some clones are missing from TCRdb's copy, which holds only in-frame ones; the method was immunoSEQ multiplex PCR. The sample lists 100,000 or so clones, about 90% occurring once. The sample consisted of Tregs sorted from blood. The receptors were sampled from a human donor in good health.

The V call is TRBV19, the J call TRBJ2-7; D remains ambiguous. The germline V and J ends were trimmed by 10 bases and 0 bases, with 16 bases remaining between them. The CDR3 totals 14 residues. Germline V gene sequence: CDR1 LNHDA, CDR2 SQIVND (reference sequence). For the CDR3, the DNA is TGTGCCACCTCGAACGACCGGCTCTCCTACGAGCAGTACTTC. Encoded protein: CATSNDRLSYEQYF. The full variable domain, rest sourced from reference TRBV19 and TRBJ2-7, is DGGITQSPKYLFRKEGQNVTLSCEQNLNHDAMYWYRQDPGQGLRLIYYSQIVNDFQKGDIAEGYSVSREKKESFPLTVTSAQKNPTAFYLCATSNDRLSYEQYFGPGTRLTVT.

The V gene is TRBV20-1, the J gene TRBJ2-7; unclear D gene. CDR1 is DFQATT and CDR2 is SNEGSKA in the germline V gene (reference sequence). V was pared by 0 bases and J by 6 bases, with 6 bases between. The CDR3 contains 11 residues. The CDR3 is CSARDISEQYF. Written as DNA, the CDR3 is TGCAGTGCTAGAGACATTTCCGAGCAGTACTTC.

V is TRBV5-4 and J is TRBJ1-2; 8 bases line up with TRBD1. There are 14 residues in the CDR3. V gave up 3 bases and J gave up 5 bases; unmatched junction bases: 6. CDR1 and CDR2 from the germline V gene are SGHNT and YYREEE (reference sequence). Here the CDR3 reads CASSSQGARYGYTF. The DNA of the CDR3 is TGTGCCAGCAGCTCTCAGGGGGCGCGATATGGCTACACCTTC.

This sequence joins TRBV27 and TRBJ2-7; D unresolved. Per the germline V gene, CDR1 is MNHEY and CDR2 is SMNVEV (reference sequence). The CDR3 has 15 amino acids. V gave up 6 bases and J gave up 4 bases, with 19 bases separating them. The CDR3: CASSPTRKQLYEQYF. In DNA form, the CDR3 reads TGTGCCAGCAGCCCAACCCGGAAACAACTTTACGAGCAGTACTTC.

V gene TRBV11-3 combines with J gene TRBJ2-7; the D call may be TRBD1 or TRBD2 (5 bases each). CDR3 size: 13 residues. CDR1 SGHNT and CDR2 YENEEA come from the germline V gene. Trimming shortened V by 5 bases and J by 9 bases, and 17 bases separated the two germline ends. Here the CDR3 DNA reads TGTGCCAGCAGCGAACAGCCTGGGGGTATGCAGTACTTC. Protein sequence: CASSEQPGGMQYF.

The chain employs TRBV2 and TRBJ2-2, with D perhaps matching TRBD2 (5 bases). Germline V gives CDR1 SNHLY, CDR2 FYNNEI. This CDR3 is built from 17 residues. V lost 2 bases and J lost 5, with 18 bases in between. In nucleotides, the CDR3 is TGTGCCAGCAGTGAACCCCTAGGACTTGGGTTGACCGGGGAGCTGTTTTTT. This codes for CASSEPLGLGLTGELFF.

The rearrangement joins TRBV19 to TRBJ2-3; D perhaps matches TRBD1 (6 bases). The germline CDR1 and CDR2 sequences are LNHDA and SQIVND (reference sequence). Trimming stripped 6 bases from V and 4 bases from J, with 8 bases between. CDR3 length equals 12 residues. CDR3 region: CASRGASDTQYF. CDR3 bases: TGTGCCAGTAGGGGGGCTTCAGATACGCAGTATTTT.

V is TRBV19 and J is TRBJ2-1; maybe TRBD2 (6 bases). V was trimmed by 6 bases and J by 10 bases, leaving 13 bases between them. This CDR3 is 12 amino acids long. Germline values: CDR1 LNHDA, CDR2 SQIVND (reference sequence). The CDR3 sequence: CASSPRSGEQFF. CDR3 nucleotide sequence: TGTGCCAGTAGCCCCCGGAGCGGGGAGCAGTTCTTC.

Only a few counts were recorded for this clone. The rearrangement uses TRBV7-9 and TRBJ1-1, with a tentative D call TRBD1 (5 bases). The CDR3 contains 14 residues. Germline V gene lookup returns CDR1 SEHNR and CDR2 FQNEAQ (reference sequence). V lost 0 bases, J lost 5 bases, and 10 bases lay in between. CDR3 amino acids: CASSLADRTTEAFF. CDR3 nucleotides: TGTGCCAGCAGCTTAGCGGATAGGACAACTGAAGCTTTCTTT.